Listed here are 28 T cell receptor beta chains from one sample, sequenced in a study of blood T cell repertoires in COVID-19. The assay was immunoSEQ multiplex PCR, and TCRdb's table has in-frame clones only and misses some. The table has roughly 380,000 clones, roughly 90% seen once; the top ten hold under 1.2%. The specimen was PBMCs or T cells enriched from blood (not recorded which). The receptors here all came from a woman between 25 and 40 years old who had been exposed to COVID-19.

J is TRBJ1-6 and V is TRBV5-1; tentative D call: TRBD1 (6 bases). The CDR3 loop spans 19 amino acids. V shed 1 base and J shed 0 bases, with 17 bases lying between them. CDR1 is SGHRS, CDR2 YFSETQ, per germline. CDR3 protein: CASSLWIPGDRSYNSPLHF. Here the CDR3 DNA reads TGCGCCAGCAGCTTGTGGATCCCAGGGGATCGCTCCTATAATTCACCCCTCCACTTT.

J is TRBJ2-7 and V is TRBV12-5, with 9 bases that match TRBD2. CDR3 length equals 18 residues. J lost 3 bases, V lost 0 bases, and 12 bases had no gene match. CDR1 is LGHNT and CDR2 is FRNRAP in the germline V gene. For the CDR3, the DNA is TGTGCTAGTGGTTTGGTACCTCTAGCGGGATTAAAGGACTACGAGCAGTACTTC. Amino acid sequence: CASGLVPLAGLKDYEQYF.

The count of this clone is one. The chain recombines TRBV28 with TRBJ2-6, with D possibly matching TRBD1 (5 bases). Germline CDR1 is MDHEN and CDR2 is SYDVKM. This CDR3 is 13 amino acids long. Trimming pared 5 bases from V and 4 bases from J, leaving 6 bases between. The CDR3: CASSGAGANVLTF. CDR3 bases: TGTGCCAGCAGTGGGGCCGGGGCCAACGTCCTGACTTTC.

V gene TRBV18 combines with J gene TRBJ1-5; 10 nucleotides match TRBD1. J gave up 3 bases and V 3 bases, and 5 bases lay outside the gene matches. This CDR3 comprises 16 residues. Per the germline V gene, CDR1 is KGHSH and CDR2 is LQKENI. The CDR3 region is CASSPPGQGPNQPQHF. The CDR3 nucleotides read TGTGCCAGCTCACCGCCGGGACAGGGGCCCAATCAGCCCCAGCATTTT.

This chain links TRBV12-5 with TRBJ2-1; no reliable D call. The V and J ends lost 7 bases and 2 bases respectively, with 3 bases between them. The CDR3 is made up of 11 amino acids. Germline-derived CDR1 and CDR2 are LGHNT and FRNRAP. In nucleotides, the CDR3 is TGTGCTAGTGCTACCTACAATGAGCAGTTCTTC. Its protein product is CASATYNEQFF.

V usage is TRBV27 and J usage is TRBJ2-7, with a weak D call TRBD2 (6 bases). The V and J ends lost 0 bases and 2 bases respectively, with 14 bases between them. This CDR3 spans 16 amino acids. CDR1 is MNHEY, CDR2 SMNVEV, per germline (reference sequence). CDR3 nucleotides: TGTGCCAGCAGTTTATCGGGAGAGCGGGCCCCCTACGAGCAGTACTTC. It is translated as CASSLSGERAPYEQYF.

The genes are TRBV7-9 and TRBJ2-6; D possibly corresponds to TRBD1 (5 bases). CDR1 is SEHNR and CDR2 is FQNEAQ in the germline V gene (reference sequence). With 5 bases removed from V and 0 bases from J, the gap between germline ends came to 11 bases. The CDR3 runs 16 residues. In nucleotides, the CDR3 is TGTGCCAGCAGCCGTGAACAGGCCTCTGGGGCCAACGTCCTGACTTTC. The encoded protein is CASSREQASGANVLTF.

The chain is built from TRBV10-3 and TRBJ1-6, with a possible D match to TRBD1 (5 bases). CDR1 ENHRY and CDR2 SYGVKD come from the germline V gene. This CDR3 has 14 residues. V gave up 3 bases and J gave up 7 bases, with 10 bases separating them. DNA of the CDR3: TGTGCCATCAGTGACCCGGCAGGGAATTCACCCCTCCACTTT. Its translation: CAISDPAGNSPLHF.

The chain couples TRBV3-1 (or the pseudogene TRBV3-2) to TRBJ1-2; 9 bases are shared with TRBD1. V shed 2 bases and J 2 bases; nucleotides not matched to a gene: 6. This CDR3 has 16 residues. The germline V gene has CDR1 LGHDT and CDR2 YNNKEL (reference sequence). CDR3 protein: CASSQSWDRDNYGYTF. CDR3 nucleotide sequence: TGTGCCAGCAGCCAAAGTTGGGACAGGGACAACTATGGCTACACCTTC.

V and J are TRBV10-3 and TRBJ1-5; no reliable D call. The CDR3 loop spans 14 amino acids. V shed 7 bases and J shed 0 bases, with 10 bases lying between them. CDR1 and CDR2 (germline): ENHRY, SYGVKD. The CDR3 sequence is CAIIGQYSNQPQHF. The CDR3 nucleotides read TGTGCCATCATTGGCCAGTATAGCAATCAGCCCCAGCATTTT.

The chain recombines TRBV2 with TRBJ2-7; D is uncertain. V was cut by 6 bases and J by 4 bases, with 10 bases left in between. Germline values: CDR1 SNHLY, CDR2 FYNNEI. This CDR3 has 12 amino acids. In nucleotides, the CDR3 is TGTGCCAGCAGGGCCACAGATTACGAGCAGTACTTC. Translated, it gives CASRATDYEQYF.

The chain couples TRBV7-9 to TRBJ1-4; possibly TRBD1 for D (6 bases). The CDR3 spans 15 residues. Germline CDR1 is SEHNR and CDR2 is FQNEAQ (reference sequence). Trimming pared 3 bases from V and 7 bases from J, leaving 15 bases between. The CDR3 region is CASSFPTGGSEKLFF. The CDR3 coding sequence is TGTGCCAGCAGCTTCCCGACAGGTGGGAGTGAAAAACTGTTTTTT.

This clone showed up just once. The chain uses TRBV28 and TRBJ2-1; D ambiguous. The CDR3 runs 11 residues. Germline CDR1 and CDR2: MDHEN and SYDVKM. V dropped 6 bases and J dropped 9 bases, with 9 bases sitting between them. CDR3 loop: CASSEVFEQFF. In nucleotides, the CDR3 is TGTGCCAGCAGCGAGGTGTTTGAGCAGTTCTTC.

The chain has TRBV7-9 and TRBJ2-7; D gene unclear. The CDR3 runs to 15 residues. The ends were cut back, 0 bases at V and 5 bases at J, with 14 bases in the middle. From germline, CDR1 is SEHNR and CDR2 FQNEAQ (reference sequence). The CDR3 DNA reads TGTGCCAGCAGCTTAGCCGCTAGTACGTCCCACGAGCAGTACTTC. It yields the protein CASSLAASTSHEQYF.

This clone appeared a single time. The chain links TRBV7-9 to TRBJ1-1, with TRBD1 identical over 10 bases. The germline gives CDR1 SEHNR, CDR2 FQNEAQ (reference sequence). Unmatched junction bases numbered 7, after V lost 2 bases and J lost 4 bases. The CDR3 runs to 16 residues. The CDR3 coding sequence is TGTGCCAGCAGCTTACGACAGGGGGCGATGGTCACTGAAGCTTTCTTT. This translates into CASSLRQGAMVTEAFF.

This clone was counted a few times. The chain uses TRBV28 and TRBJ1-1; D may be TRBD1 (6 bases). The V gene's germline CDR1 is MDHEN and CDR2 SYDVKM. This CDR3 region has 18 residues. Trimming removed 3 bases at V and 3 bases at J, with 23 bases between. The CDR3 region has the DNA TGTGCCAGCAGTTTTGAGGGGGTCGGGACAAAGGGCGACACTGAAGCTTTCTTT. This encodes CASSFEGVGTKGDTEAFF.

The chain joins TRBV29-1 to TRBJ2-7, with 11 bases that match TRBD1. The CDR3 contains 14 residues. Germline CDR1 is SQVTM and CDR2 is ANQGSEA. Trimming removed 5 bases from V and 5 bases from J; junction bases left unmatched: 8. This chain's CDR3 is CSVQSGQGGHEQYF. The CDR3 DNA is TGCAGCGTTCAATCGGGACAGGGGGGCCACGAGCAGTACTTC.

The chain links TRBV18 to TRBJ1-1; D gene uncertain. V shed 0 bases and J shed 11 bases, with 16 bases lying between them. This CDR3 spans 14 amino acids. Germline CDR1 and CDR2: KGHSH and LQKENI. This chain's CDR3 is CASSPPRLRRHAFF. The CDR3 coding sequence is TGTGCCAGCTCACCACCCCGGTTGAGGCGGCACGCTTTCTTT.

V and J are TRBV28 and TRBJ1-5, with a possible D match to TRBD1 (6 bases). Germline V gene lookup returns CDR1 MDHEN and CDR2 SYDVKM. There are 18 residues in the CDR3. The V and J ends lost 5 bases and 3 bases respectively, with 23 bases between them. The DNA for the CDR3 is TGTGCCAGCAGTCATGACGCTACGGACAGATTCTACAATCAGCCCCAGCATTTT. This translates into CASSHDATDRFYNQPQHF.

The chain uses TRBV6-5 and TRBJ2-3; D is unresolved. The V gene's germline CDR1 is MNHEY and CDR2 SVGAGI. There are 16 residues in the CDR3. Deletions cut 0 bases from V and 0 bases from J, with 10 bases between. For the CDR3, the DNA is TGTGCCAGCAGTTACTCCGACTGGATGAGCACAGATACGCAGTATTTT. The encoded protein is CASSYSDWMSTDTQYF.

The chain employs TRBV28 and TRBJ2-7, with D possibly TRBD2 on 6 matching bases. V was pared by 1 base and J by 4 bases, with 20 bases between. The CDR3 runs 17 residues. Germline CDR1 reads MDHEN; CDR2 reads SYDVKM. As DNA, the CDR3 is TGTGCCAGCAGTTTATCGGGAGTGGCCTTCCCCAGGTACGAGCAGTACTTC. Its protein is CASSLSGVAFPRYEQYF.

This rearrangement joins TRBV3-1 (or the pseudogene TRBV3-2) to TRBJ2-2; TRBD2 agrees at 14 bases. J lost 4 bases, V lost 3 bases, and 4 bases had no gene match. This CDR3 has 17 amino acids. CDR1 LGHDT and CDR2 YNNKEL come from the germline V gene (reference sequence). The CDR3 nucleotides are TGTGCCAGCAGCCAGGGGACTAGCGGGAGTATCACCGGGGAGCTGTTTTTT. It specifies CASSQGTSGSITGELFF.

This chain connects TRBV29-1 to TRBJ2-7, with 10 positions matching TRBD1. Germline trimming cut 4 bases from V and 7 bases from J; bases unmatched to any gene: 7. This CDR3 contains 13 residues. CDR1 is SQVTM, CDR2 ANQGSEA, per germline. CDR3 DNA sequence: TGCAGCGTTGGGGCGGGGGACAGGGGTGAGCAGTACTTC. It encodes CSVGAGDRGEQYF.

Only one count was recorded for this clone. The rearrangement uses TRBV29-1 and TRBJ1-1; 7 nucleotides line up with TRBD1. The V segment lost 6 bases and the J segment 5 bases; nucleotides outside the gene matches: 12. CDR3 length equals 14 residues. Germline V gene sequence: CDR1 SQVTM, CDR2 ANQGSEA. CDR3 nucleotides: TGCAGCGTGCAAGGGCAGGGGGGAGTAACTGAAGCTTTCTTT. This translates into CSVQGQGGVTEAFF.

V and J are TRBV21-1 and TRBJ1-2; the D call TRBD1 from the table was never checked on the DNA. TRBV21-1 is shown as a pseudogene. The CDR3 sequence is 16 residues long. The CDR3 DNA is TGTGCCAGCAGCAACGCCGGGACAGGGGGCAGCTATGGCTACACCTTC. This translates into CASSNAGTGGSYGYTF.

This clone was detected only a few times. The J gene is TRBJ1-3, the V gene TRBV28, with TRBD1 matching over 9 bases. Trimming took 2 bases from V and 3 from J; bases not matched to a gene: 8. Germline values: CDR1 MDHEN, CDR2 SYDVKM. The CDR3 contains 17 residues. CDR3 nucleotides: TGTGCCAGCAGTTTAGGGTTTTTGACAGGGGGTGGAAACACCATATATTTT. This gives the protein CASSLGFLTGGGNTIYF.

J is TRBJ1-5 and V is TRBV12-5, with D perhaps matching TRBD1 (5 bases). The CDR3 has 16 residues. The V end lost 1 base, the J end lost 1 base, and 11 bases lay between the germline ends. Looked up from germline, CDR1 is LGHNT and CDR2 is FRNRAP. CDR3 residues: CASGLAQGGSNQPQHF. Here the CDR3 DNA reads TGTGCTAGTGGTTTGGCTCAGGGAGGAAGCAATCAGCCCCAGCATTTT.

V gene TRBV11-2 combines with J gene TRBJ1-6, with D tentatively TRBD1 (6 bases). The CDR3 is 20 amino acids. CDR1 is SGHAT, CDR2 FQNNGV, per germline. V was shortened by 0 bases and J by 6 bases, with 24 bases between the two germline ends. In DNA, the CDR3 is TGTGCCAGCAGCTTAGAAAGCAGGGGCTTGTTGCCCTTGGGTAATTCACCCCTCCACTTT. This translates into CASSLESRGLLPLGNSPLHF.